These T cell receptor beta chains were read from a single sample in a study of T cell responses to AZD1222 COVID-19 vaccine. The method was immunoSEQ multiplex PCR; TCRdb's version includes in-frame clones alone and lacks a portion of them. The table shows around 100,000 clones, with roughly 90% occurring only once. Sequences were derived from peripheral blood, sampled on day 0 of AZD1222 vaccination. The receptors shown here come from an adult in good health. Both conserved end residues are part of each CDR3. Fields, in order: clone size, V gene, D gene, J gene, CDR3 DNA, CDR3 protein. The D gene is left open where the match is weak. Size is omitted from some rows. Given values are once, few, many or a class for expanded clones.

>NA|TRBV15|TRBD1|TRBJ1-1
TGTGCCACCAGCAGGAGGGACAGGGGGCGCGGGAAGAACACTGAAGCTTTCTTT
CATSRRDRGRGKNTEAFF
>NA|TRBV7-9|NA|TRBJ2-2
TGTGCCAGCAGCTTAATCATGCGGGCCGGGGAGCTGTTTTTT
CASSLIMRAGELFF
>NA|TRBV9|TRBD2|TRBJ2-3
TGTGCCAGCAGCGTAGGGGGCGGGAGGGCCCAAGATACGCAGTATTTT
CASSVGGGRAQDTQYF
>few|TRBV28|TRBD1|TRBJ1-2
TGTGCCAGCAGTTTGCTAGGGGGCAATGGCTACACCTTC
CASSLLGGNGYTF
>NA|TRBV2|NA|TRBJ1-2
TGTGCCAGCAGTGAACCCGGGGGAGGGGGCTATGGCTACACCTTC
CASSEPGGGGYGYTF
>NA|TRBV19|TRBD2|TRBJ2-7
TGTGCCAGTAGTCTAGCGGGAGGGTTCAACGAGCAGTACTTC
CASSLAGGFNEQYF
>NA|TRBV6-5|TRBD1|TRBJ2-7
TGTGCCAGCAGGGACAGGCCAAGTTACGAGCAGTACTTC
CASRDRPSYEQYF
>NA|TRBV18|NA|TRBJ1-1
TGTGCCAGCTCACCCGAGGGGGGGTACACTGAAGCTTTCTTT
CASSPEGGYTEAFF
>NA|TRBV18|NA|TRBJ1-2
TGTGCCAGCTCACCACTGGTTCCGGGGGATCAAGGCTACACCTTC
CASSPLVPGDQGYTF
>many|TRBV7-9|NA|TRBJ2-1
TGTGCCAGCCAAGGGTCGAGCTCCTACAATGAGCAGTTCTTC
CASQGSSSYNEQFF
>NA|TRBV10-3|TRBD2|TRBJ2-5
TGTGCCATCAGTGAGGGGCGGGGGGGCCCAGAGACCCAGTACTTC
CAISEGRGGPETQYF
>NA|TRBV4-3|NA|TRBJ1-4
TGCGCCAGCAGCCAAGACATGACAGGCTTTAATGAAAAACTGTTTTTT
CASSQDMTGFNEKLFF
>NA|TRBV18|NA|TRBJ2-3
TGTGCCAGCTCACCACCCACGGGAGATACGCAGTATTTT
CASSPPTGDTQYF
>NA|TRBV7-3|TRBD2|TRBJ2-1
TGTGCCAGCAGCCGACCCTCCGCGGGAGCTTTAAATGAGCAGTTCTTC
CASSRPSAGALNEQFF
>NA|TRBV7-9|NA|TRBJ2-5
TGTGCCAGCAGCTTAGATCAGACGGAGACCCAGTACTTC
CASSLDQTETQYF